This TCR beta chain was sequenced in a study of T cells in women clearing cervical HPV infection. Findings and limits, study-wide: Richness differences could reflect unmeasured T-cell content per sample. Controls had more TRBV6-7 (approximately 0.15%) than cases (roughly 0.11%).

Clones were sequenced by immunoSEQ multiplex PCR, and TCRdb holds only the in-frame ones, with some missing. The sample data list over 30,000 clones. Details on this clone: Its target is unknown. The read terminates 3 residues before the CDR3 end, so the remaining end is supplied by the germline J gene.

Germline-derived CDR1 and CDR2 are KGHSH and LQKENI. The CDR3 length is 15 residues. The chain recombines TRBV18 with TRBJ1-2, with 7 bases lining up with TRBD1. The sequence was obtained from a woman aged 18 to 69 with a cervical HPV16 infection that either progressed to CIN3+ or cleared (not recorded which). The sample was blood buffy coat. CDR3 DNA, as far as it was read: TGTGCCAGCTCGCCTCGACAGGGTCCCCCTGAGGGC. The encoded protein is CASSPRQGPPEG. In full, the CDR3 is CASSPRQGPPEGYTF.